The 4 T cell receptor beta chains below come from one sample, sequenced in a study of blood T cell repertoires in COVID-19. The method was immunoSEQ multiplex PCR; TCRdb's version includes in-frame clones alone and lacks a portion of them. The sample yields more than 150,000 clones, less than 85% seen once. The sample taken for sequencing was peripheral blood. The source is a man aged 50-59 years who had recovered from COVID-19.

The chain recombines TRBV5-1 with TRBJ2-4; 9 nucleotides match TRBD2. The CDR3 contains 18 residues. V was clipped by 0 bases and J by 1 base; unmatched bases: 8. The germline V gene has CDR1 SGHRS and CDR2 YFSETQ. Here the CDR3 reads CASSLAAGGLGAKNIQYF. The CDR3 DNA reads as TGCGCCAGCAGCTTGGCCGCGGGAGGGCTCGGGGCCAAAAACATTCAGTACTTC.

This clone has only a few counts. The chain combines TRBV29-1 with TRBJ1-1; D might be TRBD1 (5 bases). Per the germline V gene, CDR1 is SQVTM and CDR2 is ANQGSEA. V was clipped by 5 bases and J by 6 bases, with 13 bases between them. The CDR3 length is 12 residues. Here the CDR3 reads CSVWGGRAEAFF. In nucleotides, the CDR3 is TGCAGCGTTTGGGGCGGACGGGCTGAAGCTTTCTTT. The variable domain in full, with the rest retrieved from reference TRBV29-1 and TRBJ1-1, is SAVISQKPSRDICQRGTSLTIQCQVDSQVTMMFWYRQQPGQSLTLIATANQGSEATYESGFVIDKFPISRPNLTFSTLTVSNMSPEDSSIYLCSVWGGRAEAFFGQGTRLTVV.

The V and J genes are TRBV2 and TRBJ1-2; D is undetermined. Trimming left V 1 base short and J 8 bases short, with 8 bases between. The CDR3 extends over 12 amino acids. Germline V lookup: CDR1 SNHLY, CDR2 FYNNEI. This CDR3 is CASSEGGNGYTF. The CDR3, as DNA: TGTGCCAGCAGTGAAGGAGGGAACGGCTACACCTTC. Full variable domain (missing parts from reference TRBV2 and TRBJ1-2): EPEVTQTPSHQVTQMGQEVILRCVPISNHLYFYWYRQILGQKVEFLVSFYNNEISEKSEIFDDQFSVERPDGSNFTLKIRSTKLEDSAMYFCASSEGGNGYTFGSGTRLTVV.

The chain links TRBV28 to TRBJ1-2; no clear D. Germline V CDR1 and CDR2: MDHEN, SYDVKM. This CDR3 is built from 11 residues. The ends were cut back, 6 bases at V and 8 bases at J, with 10 bases in the middle. The CDR3 DNA reads as TGTGCCAGCAGCGACCGGAGAGGCTACACCTTC. It specifies CASSDRRGYTF.